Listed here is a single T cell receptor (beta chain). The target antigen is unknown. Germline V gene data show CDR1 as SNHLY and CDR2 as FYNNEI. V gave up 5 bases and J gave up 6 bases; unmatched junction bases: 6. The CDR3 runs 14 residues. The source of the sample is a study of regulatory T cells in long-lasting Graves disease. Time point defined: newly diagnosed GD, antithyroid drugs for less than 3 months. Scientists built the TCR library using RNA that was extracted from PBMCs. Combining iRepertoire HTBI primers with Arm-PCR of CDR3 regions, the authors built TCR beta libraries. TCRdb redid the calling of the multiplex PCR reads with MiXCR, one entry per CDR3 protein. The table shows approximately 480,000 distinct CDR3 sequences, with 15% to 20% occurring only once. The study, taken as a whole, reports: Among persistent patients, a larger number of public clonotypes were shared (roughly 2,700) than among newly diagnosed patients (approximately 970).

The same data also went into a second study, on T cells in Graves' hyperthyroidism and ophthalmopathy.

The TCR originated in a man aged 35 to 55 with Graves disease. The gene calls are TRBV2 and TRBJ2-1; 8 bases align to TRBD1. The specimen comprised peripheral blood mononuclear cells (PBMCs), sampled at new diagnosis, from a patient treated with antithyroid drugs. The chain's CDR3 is CASSPRTGPNEQFF. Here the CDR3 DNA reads TGTGCCAGCAGTCCCCGGACAGGGCCCAATGAGCAGTTCTTC.